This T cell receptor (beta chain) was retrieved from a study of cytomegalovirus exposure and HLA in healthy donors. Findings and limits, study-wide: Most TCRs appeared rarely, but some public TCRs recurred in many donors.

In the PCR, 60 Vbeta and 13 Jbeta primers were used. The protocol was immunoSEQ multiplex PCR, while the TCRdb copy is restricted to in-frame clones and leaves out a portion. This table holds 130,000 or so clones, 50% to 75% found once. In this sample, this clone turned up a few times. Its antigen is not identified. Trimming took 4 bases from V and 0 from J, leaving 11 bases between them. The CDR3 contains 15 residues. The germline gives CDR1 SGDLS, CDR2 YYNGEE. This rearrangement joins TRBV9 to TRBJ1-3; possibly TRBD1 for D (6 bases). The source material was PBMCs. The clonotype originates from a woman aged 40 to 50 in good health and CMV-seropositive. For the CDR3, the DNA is TGTGCCAGCAGCACCGGACAGACCTCTGGAAACACCATATATTTT. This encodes CASSTGQTSGNTIYF.